This T cell receptor beta chain is from a study of shared clonotypes between healthy human individuals. On the study more broadly: Each donor had three CD4 naive, three CD4 memory, two CD8 naive and one CD8 memory plate. Regarding the study as a whole: All-four-donor shared clonotypes had higher generation probabilities than non-shared clonotypes did. Sample collection involved blood only; tissue repertoires are likely different.

Only in-frame clones appear in the TCRdb table, and some are missing; sequencing was by immunoSEQ multiplex PCR. The repertoire includes under 150,000 clones, around two thirds of them detected once, and just under 25% sits in the top ten. Germline V gene sequence: CDR1 SGHVS, CDR2 FQNEAQ. This CDR3 is 14 amino acids long. Trimming pared 1 base from V and 1 base from J, leaving 5 bases between. Concerning this clone itself: Its antigen is still unknown.

Donors had no recently reported acute infections or vaccinations and were HIV-negative. The sequence was obtained from a woman in her twenties or thirties in good health. Sequencing was done on a sample of memory CD8+ T cells sorted from blood. The sample's subset: CD45RO+ cells pooled with CCR7-negative TemRA cells. This rearrangement joins TRBV7-8 to TRBJ1-3; D gene uncertain. The CDR3 protein is CASSLGLSGNTIYF. CDR3 in DNA: TGTGCCAGCAGCTTAGGACTTTCTGGAAACACCATATATTTT. The whole variable domain, remainder taken from reference TRBV7-8 and TRBJ1-3, is GAGVSQSPRYKVAKRGQDVALRCDPISGHVSLFWYQQALGQGPEFLTYFQNEAQLDKSGLPSDRFFAERPEGSVSTLKIQRTQQEDSAVYLCASSLGLSGNTIYFGEGSWLTVV.